This entry lists 9 T cell receptor beta chains sequenced from one sample in a study of T-cell memory formation after mild COVID-19. MiXCR was run by TCRdb on the 5' RACE reads, yielding one entry per CDR3 protein. The table has 500,000 to 650,000 distinct CDR3 sequences, approximately 21% seen once. Sequencing input: PBMCs or a T cell subset sorted from them (not recorded which). These receptor sequences come from an adult woman who had mild COVID-19 (a few samples of this study predate the infection). Cell type and time point are not known.

Regarding this clonotype: At one end, the junction sequence differs from germline, possibly due to a read error. The chain links TRBV20-1 to TRBJ2-1, with D perhaps matching TRBD1 (6 bases). The CDR3 consists of 14 residues. Germline CDR1 and CDR2: DFQATT and SNEGSKA (reference sequence). CDR3 nucleotides: TGCAGTGTGACTGGGACATTTAGACACAATGAGCTGTTCTTC. This codes for CSVTGTFRHNELFF.

The CDR3 protein is CSAIAGLSYEQYF. CDR3 coding DNA: TGCAGTGCTATAGCGGGGCTCTCCTACGAGCAGTACTTC. This chain uses TRBV20-1 with TRBJ2-7; 8 bases are a match to TRBD2. The trim removed 4 bases at V and 0 bases at J, leaving 2 bases unmatched. CDR3 size: 13 residues. Germline CDR1 is DFQATT and CDR2 is SNEGSKA (reference sequence).

This chain links TRBV14 with TRBJ1-2, with 9 positions matching TRBD1. The ends lost 4 bases at V and 3 bases at J; junction bases unmatched: 6. The germline gives CDR1 SGHDN, CDR2 FVKESK. The CDR3 loop spans 15 amino acids. CDR3 region: CASSLPGQGHYGYTF. CDR3 in DNA: TGTGCCAGCAGCCTTCCGGGACAGGGCCACTATGGCTACACCTTC.

In its sample, this clonotype was seen a few times. The chain employs TRBV6-5 and TRBJ1-2; D ambiguous. The CDR3 runs 12 residues. Trimming stripped 4 bases from V and 8 bases from J, with 11 bases between. Germline V gives CDR1 MNHEY, CDR2 SVGAGI. CDR3 amino acids: CASSFSYGGYTF. For the CDR3, the DNA is TGTGCCAGCAGTTTCTCTTACGGGGGCTACACCTTC.

This clonotype showed up just a few times. The V and J genes are TRBV2 and TRBJ2-1, with D perhaps matching TRBD1 (8 bases). The germline gives CDR1 SNHLY, CDR2 FYNNEI. The CDR3 contains 12 residues. In nucleotides, the CDR3 is TGTGCGACGCTACAGGGGGGGGATGAGCAGTTCTTC. This codes for CATLQGGDEQFF.

This clonotype was seen many times. This rearrangement joins TRBV9 to TRBJ1-4; unclear D gene. Germline values: CDR1 SGDLS, CDR2 YYNGEE. The CDR3 covers 14 residues. V was pared by 0 bases and J by 7 bases, with 10 bases between. The CDR3 protein is CASSVGRVTEKLFF. CDR3 bases: TGTGCCAGCAGCGTAGGCCGGGTAACTGAAAAACTGTTTTTT.

The table lists this clonotype with many counts. V usage is TRBV20-1 and J usage is TRBJ1-5; D gene uncertain. V was clipped by 5 bases and J by 0 bases, with 8 bases between them. CDR3 size: 13 residues. The V gene's germline CDR1 is DFQATT and CDR2 SNEGSKA (reference sequence). CDR3 sequence: CSARPLSNQPQHF. In DNA, the CDR3 is TGCAGTGCTCGACCCCTTAGCAATCAGCCCCAGCATTTT.

This sequence joins TRBV12-3 or TRBV12-4 and TRBJ2-1; possibly TRBD1 for D (6 bases). The germline V and J ends were trimmed by 3 bases and 0 bases, with 12 bases remaining between them. CDR3 length: 16 residues. The CDR3 is CASSFAGTRSYNEQFF. The CDR3 DNA follows: TGTGCCAGCAGTTTCGCAGGGACACGCTCCTACAATGAGCAGTTCTTC.

The J gene is TRBJ1-1, the V gene TRBV7-6; D possibly corresponds to TRBD1 (5 bases). Trimming shortened V by 5 bases and J by 4 bases, and 14 bases separated the two germline ends. CDR3 length: 14 residues. In germline, CDR1 is SGHVS, CDR2 FNYEAQ. The CDR3 coding sequence is TGTGCCAGCAGCCGTACAGGTTGGAGCACTGAAGCTTTCTTT. This sequence encodes CASSRTGWSTEAFF. The full variable domain, its missing parts supplied by reference TRBV7-6 and TRBJ1-1, is GAGVSQSPRYKVTKRGQDVALRCDPISGHVSLYWYRQALGQGPEFLTYFNYEAQQDKSGLPNDRFSAERPEGSISTLTIQRTEQRDSAMYRCASSRTGWSTEAFFGQGTRLTVV.